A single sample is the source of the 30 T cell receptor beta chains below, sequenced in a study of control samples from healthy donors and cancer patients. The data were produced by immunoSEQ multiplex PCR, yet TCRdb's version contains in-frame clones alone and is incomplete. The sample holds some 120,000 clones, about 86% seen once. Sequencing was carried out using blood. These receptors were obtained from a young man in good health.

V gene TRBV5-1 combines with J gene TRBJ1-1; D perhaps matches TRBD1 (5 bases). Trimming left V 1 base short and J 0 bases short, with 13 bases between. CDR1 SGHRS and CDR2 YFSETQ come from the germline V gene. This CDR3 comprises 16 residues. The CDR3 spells CASSLRSGPLNTEAFF. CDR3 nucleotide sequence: TGCGCCAGCAGCTTGCGATCGGGACCGCTGAACACTGAAGCTTTCTTT.

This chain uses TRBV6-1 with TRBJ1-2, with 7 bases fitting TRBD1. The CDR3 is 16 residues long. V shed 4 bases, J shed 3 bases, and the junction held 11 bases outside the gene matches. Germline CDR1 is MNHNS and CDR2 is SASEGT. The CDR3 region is CASSVVRTGYYYGYTF. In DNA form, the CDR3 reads TGTGCCAGCAGTGTAGTTCGGACAGGTTATTACTATGGCTACACCTTC.

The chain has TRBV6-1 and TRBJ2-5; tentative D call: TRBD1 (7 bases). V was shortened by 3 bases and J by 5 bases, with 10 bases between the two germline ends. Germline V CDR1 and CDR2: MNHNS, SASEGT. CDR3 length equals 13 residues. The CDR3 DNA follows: TGTGCCAGCAGTGACAGGGGGGCCGAGACCCAGTACTTC. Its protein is CASSDRGAETQYF.

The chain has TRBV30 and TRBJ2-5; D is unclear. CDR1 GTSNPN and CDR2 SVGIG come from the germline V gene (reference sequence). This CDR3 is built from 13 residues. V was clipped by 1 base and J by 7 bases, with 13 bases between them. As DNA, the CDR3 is TGTGCCTGGAGTGCTGAGCATCCAGGGACCCAGTACTTC. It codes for CAWSAEHPGTQYF.

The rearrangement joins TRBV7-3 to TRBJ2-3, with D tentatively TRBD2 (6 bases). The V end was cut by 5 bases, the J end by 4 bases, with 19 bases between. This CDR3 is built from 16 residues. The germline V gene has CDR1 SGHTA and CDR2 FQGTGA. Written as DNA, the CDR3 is TGTGCCAGCAGCCCCACGGGGCCGGGGGTCGCAGATACGCAGTATTTT. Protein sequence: CASSPTGPGVADTQYF.

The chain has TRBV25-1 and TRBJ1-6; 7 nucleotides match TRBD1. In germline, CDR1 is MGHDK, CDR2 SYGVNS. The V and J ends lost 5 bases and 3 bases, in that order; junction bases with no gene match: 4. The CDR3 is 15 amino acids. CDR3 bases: TGTGCCAGCAGTAAGGGGACAGACTATAATTCACCCCTCCACTTT. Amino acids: CASSKGTDYNSPLHF.

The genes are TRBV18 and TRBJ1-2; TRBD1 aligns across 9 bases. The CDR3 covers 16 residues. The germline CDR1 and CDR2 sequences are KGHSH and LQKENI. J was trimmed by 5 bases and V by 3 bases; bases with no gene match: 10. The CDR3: CASSPLSPGQGYGYTF. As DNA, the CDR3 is TGTGCCAGCTCACCCCTGAGTCCTGGACAGGGGTATGGCTACACCTTC.

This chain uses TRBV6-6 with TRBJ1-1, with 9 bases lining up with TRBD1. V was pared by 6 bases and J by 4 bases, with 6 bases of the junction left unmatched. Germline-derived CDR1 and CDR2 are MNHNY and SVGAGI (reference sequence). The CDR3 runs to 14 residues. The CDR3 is CASSVQGAFTEAFF. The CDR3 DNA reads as TGTGCCAGCAGCGTACAGGGGGCCTTCACTGAAGCTTTCTTT.

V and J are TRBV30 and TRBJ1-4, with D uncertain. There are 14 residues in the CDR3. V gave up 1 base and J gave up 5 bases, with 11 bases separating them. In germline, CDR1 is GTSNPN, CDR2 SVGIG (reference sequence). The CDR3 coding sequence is TGTGCCTGGAGTGCGGGCCTAACGAATGAAAAACTGTTTTTT. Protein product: CAWSAGLTNEKLFF.

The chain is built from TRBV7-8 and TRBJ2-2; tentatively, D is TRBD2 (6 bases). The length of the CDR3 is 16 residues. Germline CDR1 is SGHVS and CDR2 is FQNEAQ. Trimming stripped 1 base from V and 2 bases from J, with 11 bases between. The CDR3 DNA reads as TGTGCCAGCAGCTTAGGGGGACTCGTAAACACCGGGGAGCTGTTTTTT. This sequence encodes CASSLGGLVNTGELFF.

Written as DNA, the CDR3 is TGTGCCATCAGGGACAGGGCCCAAGAGACCCAGTACTTC. Its protein is CAIRDRAQETQYF. The chain couples TRBV10-3 to TRBJ2-5; TRBD1 aligns across 8 bases. With 6 bases clipped from V and 1 base from J, the junction kept 1 base outside the gene matches. Looked up from germline, CDR1 is ENHRY and CDR2 is SYGVKD. CDR3 size: 13 residues.

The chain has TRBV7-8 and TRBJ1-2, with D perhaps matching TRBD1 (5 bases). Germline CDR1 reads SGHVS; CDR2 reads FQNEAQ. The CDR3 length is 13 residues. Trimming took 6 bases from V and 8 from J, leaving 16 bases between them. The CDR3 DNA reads TGTGCCAGCAGTAATGGGGCAGGCGGGGGCTACACCTTC. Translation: CASSNGAGGGYTF.

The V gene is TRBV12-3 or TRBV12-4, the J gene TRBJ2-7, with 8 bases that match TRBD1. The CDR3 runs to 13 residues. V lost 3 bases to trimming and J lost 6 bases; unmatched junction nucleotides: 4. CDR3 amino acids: CASSFGQGGEQYF. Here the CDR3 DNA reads TGTGCCAGCAGTTTCGGACAGGGTGGCGAGCAGTACTTC.

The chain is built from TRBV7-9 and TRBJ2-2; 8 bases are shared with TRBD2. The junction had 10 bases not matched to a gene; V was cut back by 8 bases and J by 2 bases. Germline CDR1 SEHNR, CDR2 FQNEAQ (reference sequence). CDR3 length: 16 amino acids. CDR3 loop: CASLRPGGKNTGELFF. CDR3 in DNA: TGTGCCAGCCTTCGTCCGGGGGGGAAAAACACCGGGGAGCTGTTTTTT.

CDR3 in amino acids: CASSELTETQYF. DNA of the CDR3: TGTGCCAGCAGTGAACTTACAGAGACCCAGTACTTC. This chain links TRBV6-1 with TRBJ2-5; D not certain. The CDR3 spans 12 residues. CDR1 MNHNS and CDR2 SASEGT come from the germline V gene. Trimming pared 2 bases from V and 4 bases from J, leaving 5 bases between.

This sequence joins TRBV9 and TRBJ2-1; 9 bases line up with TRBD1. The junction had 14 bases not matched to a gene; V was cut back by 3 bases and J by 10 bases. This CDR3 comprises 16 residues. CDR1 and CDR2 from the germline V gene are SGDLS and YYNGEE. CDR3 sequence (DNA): TGTGCCAGCAGCGCGACGACGGGACAGGGCAGAATGGAGCAGTTCTTC. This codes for CASSATTGQGRMEQFF.

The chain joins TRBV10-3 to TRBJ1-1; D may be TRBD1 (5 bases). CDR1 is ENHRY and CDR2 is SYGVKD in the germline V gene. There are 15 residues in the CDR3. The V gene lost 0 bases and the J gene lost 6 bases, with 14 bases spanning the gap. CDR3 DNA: TGTGCCATCAGTGAGTCAAGTATAGGAGGGGCTGAAGCTTTCTTT. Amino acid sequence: CAISESSIGGAEAFF.

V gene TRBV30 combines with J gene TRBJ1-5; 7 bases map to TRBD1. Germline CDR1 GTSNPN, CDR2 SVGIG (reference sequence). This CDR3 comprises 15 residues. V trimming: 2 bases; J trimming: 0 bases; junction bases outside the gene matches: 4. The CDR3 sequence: CAWSTGQNSNQPQHF. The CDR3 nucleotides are TGTGCCTGGAGTACGGGACAGAATAGCAATCAGCCCCAGCATTTT.

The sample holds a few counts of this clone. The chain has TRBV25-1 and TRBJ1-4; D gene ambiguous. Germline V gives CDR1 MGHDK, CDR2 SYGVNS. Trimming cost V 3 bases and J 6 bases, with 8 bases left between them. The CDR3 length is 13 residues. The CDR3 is CASSDWPDEKLFF. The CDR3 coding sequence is TGTGCCAGCAGTGATTGGCCAGATGAAAAACTGTTTTTT.

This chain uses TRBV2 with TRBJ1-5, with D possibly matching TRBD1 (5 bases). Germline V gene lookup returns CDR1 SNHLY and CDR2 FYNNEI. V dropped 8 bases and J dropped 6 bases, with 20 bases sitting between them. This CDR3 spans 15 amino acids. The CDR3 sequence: CASGGEEVWGQPQHF. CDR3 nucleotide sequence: TGTGCCAGCGGGGGGGAGGAGGTTTGGGGTCAGCCCCAGCATTTT.

For the CDR3, the DNA is TGTGCCAGCAGCTTGGAGGAGGCTCCCTATGGCTACACCTTC. Residues: CASSLEEAPYGYTF. The V gene is TRBV13, the J gene TRBJ1-2; D remains unclear. V was trimmed by 3 bases and J by 4 bases, leaving 12 bases between them. The CDR3 totals 14 residues. Germline CDR1 and CDR2: PRHDT and FYEKMQ (reference sequence).

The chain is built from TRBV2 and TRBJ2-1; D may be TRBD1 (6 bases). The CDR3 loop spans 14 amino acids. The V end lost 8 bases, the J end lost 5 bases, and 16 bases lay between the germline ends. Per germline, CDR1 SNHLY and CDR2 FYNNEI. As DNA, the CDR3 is TGTGCCAGCTCCCCCACTCAGGGGCACAATGAGCAGTTCTTC. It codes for CASSPTQGHNEQFF. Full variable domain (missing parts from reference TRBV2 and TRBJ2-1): EPEVTQTPSHQVTQMGQEVILRCVPISNHLYFYWYRQILGQKVEFLVSFYNNEISEKSEIFDDQFSVERPDGSNFTLKIRSTKLEDSAMYFCASSPTQGHNEQFFGPGTRLTVL.

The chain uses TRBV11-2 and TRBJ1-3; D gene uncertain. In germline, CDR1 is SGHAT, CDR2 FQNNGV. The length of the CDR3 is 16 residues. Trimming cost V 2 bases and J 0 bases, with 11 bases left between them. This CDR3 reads CASSLISPFSGNTIYF. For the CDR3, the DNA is TGTGCCAGCAGCTTAATCTCCCCATTCTCTGGAAACACCATATATTTT.

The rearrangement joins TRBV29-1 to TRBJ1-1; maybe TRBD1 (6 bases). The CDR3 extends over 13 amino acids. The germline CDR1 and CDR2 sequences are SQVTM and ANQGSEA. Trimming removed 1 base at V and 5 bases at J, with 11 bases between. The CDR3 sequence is CSVEGLQGTEAFF. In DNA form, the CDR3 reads TGCAGCGTTGAAGGCTTACAGGGAACTGAAGCTTTCTTT.

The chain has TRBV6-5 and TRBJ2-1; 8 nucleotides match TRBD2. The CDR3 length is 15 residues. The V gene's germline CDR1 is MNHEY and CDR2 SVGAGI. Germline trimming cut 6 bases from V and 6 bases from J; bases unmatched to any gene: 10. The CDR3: CASRVISGEGNEQFF. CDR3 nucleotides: TGTGCCAGCAGAGTTATTAGCGGGGAAGGCAATGAGCAGTTCTTC.

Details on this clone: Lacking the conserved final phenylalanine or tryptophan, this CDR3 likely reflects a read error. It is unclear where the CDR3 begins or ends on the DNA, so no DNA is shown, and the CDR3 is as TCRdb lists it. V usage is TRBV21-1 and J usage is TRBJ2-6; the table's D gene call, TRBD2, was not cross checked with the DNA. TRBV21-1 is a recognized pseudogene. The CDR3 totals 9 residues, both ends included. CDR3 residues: CASSKARAE.

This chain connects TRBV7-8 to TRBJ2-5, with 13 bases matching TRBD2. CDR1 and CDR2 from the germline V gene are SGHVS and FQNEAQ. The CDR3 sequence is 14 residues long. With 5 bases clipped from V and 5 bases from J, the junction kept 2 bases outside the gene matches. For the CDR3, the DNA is TGTGCCAGCAGCCAACTAGCGGGGGGGGAGACCCAGTACTTC. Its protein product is CASSQLAGGETQYF.

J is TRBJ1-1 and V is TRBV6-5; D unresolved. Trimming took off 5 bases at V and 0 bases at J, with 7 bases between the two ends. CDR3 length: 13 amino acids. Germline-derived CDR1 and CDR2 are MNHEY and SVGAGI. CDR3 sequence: CASSRSMNTEAFF. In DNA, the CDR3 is TGTGCCAGCAGTAGGTCAATGAACACTGAAGCTTTCTTT.

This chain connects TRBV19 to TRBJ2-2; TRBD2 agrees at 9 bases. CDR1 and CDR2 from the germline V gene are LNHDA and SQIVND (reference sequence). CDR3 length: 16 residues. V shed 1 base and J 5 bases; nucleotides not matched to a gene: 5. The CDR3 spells CASSIGWRGGTGELFF. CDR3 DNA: TGTGCCAGTAGTATAGGGTGGCGGGGGGGGACCGGGGAGCTGTTTTTT.

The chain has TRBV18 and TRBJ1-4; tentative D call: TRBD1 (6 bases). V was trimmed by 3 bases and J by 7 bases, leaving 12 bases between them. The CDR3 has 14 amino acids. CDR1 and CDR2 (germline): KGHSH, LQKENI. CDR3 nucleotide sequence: TGTGCCAGCTCACCGAACACAGGGAGTGAAAAACTGTTTTTT. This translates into CASSPNTGSEKLFF.